Each of the 32 T cell receptor beta chains below was sequenced from the same sample in a study of T-cell memory formation after mild COVID-19. TCRdb passed the 5' RACE reads through MiXCR, listing each CDR3 protein once. The sample lists more than 300,000 distinct CDR3 sequences; roughly an eighth were seen once. Source material: PBMCs or a T cell subset sorted from them (not recorded which). These receptor sequences come from a young man who had mild COVID-19 (a few samples of this study predate the infection). Cell type and time point are not known.

V usage is TRBV30 and J usage is TRBJ1-2, with 7 nucleotides matching TRBD1. The CDR3 has 14 amino acids. Germline V lookup: CDR1 GTSNPN, CDR2 SVGIG (reference sequence). The V gene end was trimmed by 3 bases and the J gene end by 8 bases; junction bases not matched to a gene: 12. The CDR3: CAWRFAGQGVGYTF. The CDR3 nucleotides are TGTGCCTGGAGATTTGCCGGGCAGGGGGTAGGCTACACCTTC. The whole variable domain, remainder taken from reference TRBV30 and TRBJ1-2, is SQTIHQWPATLVQPVGSPLSLECTVEGTSNPNLYWYRQAAGRGLQLLFYSVGIGQISSEVPQNLSASRPQDRQFILSSKKLLLSDSGFYLCAWRFAGQGVGYTFGSGTRLTVV.

The chain joins TRBV20-1 to TRBJ1-4; no reliable D call. V lost 4 bases and J 7 bases, leaving 19 bases between the germline ends. Germline lookup yields CDR1 DFQATT and CDR2 SNEGSKA (reference sequence). The CDR3 extends over 15 amino acids. CDR3 in amino acids: CSANGEDRGIEKLFF. DNA of the CDR3: TGCAGTGCTAATGGGGAGGATCGTGGTATTGAAAAACTGTTTTTT.

This clonotype was detected a few times. The chain uses TRBV7-8 and TRBJ2-1, with D possibly TRBD2 on 6 matching bases. The CDR3 loop spans 16 amino acids. V was pared by 5 bases and J by 2 bases, with 16 bases between. In germline, CDR1 is SGHVS, CDR2 FQNEAQ. Here the CDR3 DNA reads TGTGCCAGCAGCGATAAGTGGGGAGGTGCCTACAATGAGCAGTTCTTC. This codes for CASSDKWGGAYNEQFF.

The CDR3 nucleotides read TGTGCCAGCAGTTTCGGGACAGGGGGCGCGGACGAGCAGTACTTC. Encoded protein: CASSFGTGGADEQYF. The chain combines TRBV28 with TRBJ2-7; 12 bases are a match to TRBD1. This CDR3 has 15 residues. Looked up from germline, CDR1 is MDHEN and CDR2 is SYDVKM. The trim removed 3 bases at V and 5 bases at J, leaving 5 bases unmatched.

This clonotype was seen ten or more times. The genes are TRBV7-2 and TRBJ1-1; perhaps TRBD1 as D (5 bases). CDR3 size: 15 residues. V dropped 2 bases and J dropped 2 bases, with 12 bases sitting between them. In germline, CDR1 is SGHTA, CDR2 FQGNSA. The CDR3: CASSLWGRANTEAFF. In DNA form, the CDR3 reads TGTGCCAGCAGCTTATGGGGCCGGGCCAACACTGAAGCTTTCTTT.

This clonotype came up a few times. V and J are TRBV5-1 and TRBJ2-3, with D tentatively TRBD1 (6 bases). V gave up 0 bases and J gave up 4 bases, with 9 bases separating them. This CDR3 region has 14 residues. CDR1 SGHRS and CDR2 YFSETQ come from the germline V gene. The CDR3 loop reads CASSLETGSDTQYF. CDR3 DNA sequence: TGCGCCAGCAGCTTGGAAACAGGGTCAGATACGCAGTATTTT.

The CDR3 coding sequence is TGTGCCAGCAGTCTCCTACCCGGTAATGAGCAGTTCTTC. Its translation is CASSLLPGNEQFF. V usage is TRBV6-2 or TRBV6-3 and J usage is TRBJ2-1, with no clear D. Germline CDR1 is MNHEY and CDR2 is SVGEGT. CDR3 length: 13 residues. Trimming stripped 5 bases from V and 7 bases from J, with 12 bases between.

V is TRBV6-5 and J is TRBJ1-2, with TRBD1 as a possible D gene (6 bases). Germline V gene sequence: CDR1 MNHEY, CDR2 SVGAGI. Trimming pared 2 bases from V and 2 bases from J, leaving 15 bases between. The CDR3 is 16 residues long. CDR3 sequence (DNA): TGTGCCAGCAGTTACACACAGGGACCCAACAACTATGGCTACACCTTC. It yields the protein CASSYTQGPNNYGYTF.

This clonotype came up a few times. This chain uses TRBV6-2 or TRBV6-3 with TRBJ1-2; 8 bases fit TRBD1. V was clipped by 1 base and J by 6 bases; unmatched bases: 4. Germline loops: CDR1 MNHEY, CDR2 SVGEGT. This CDR3 is built from 14 residues. The CDR3 sequence: CASSYFGQGDGYTF. The CDR3 DNA is TGTGCCAGCAGTTACTTTGGACAGGGTGATGGCTACACCTTC.

In its sample, this clonotype was seen many times. The chain couples TRBV5-6 to TRBJ2-1; TRBD2 agrees at 7 bases. With 3 bases clipped from V and 3 bases from J, the junction kept 15 bases outside the gene matches. The CDR3 is 18 residues long. Germline V CDR1 and CDR2: SGHDT, YYEEEE. CDR3 nucleotides: TGTGCCAGCAGCTCCGTCGCGGGGAGCGGGGCTGTCTACAATGAGCAGTTCTTC. Its protein is CASSSVAGSGAVYNEQFF.

This clonotype was recorded a few times. V and J are TRBV7-9 and TRBJ2-5, with 15 bases aligning to TRBD2. Germline V gene sequence: CDR1 SEHNR, CDR2 FQNEAQ (reference sequence). CDR3 length: 18 residues. V lost 6 bases, J lost 5 bases, and 13 bases stayed unmatched. Written as DNA, the CDR3 is TGTGCCAGCAGTTCCAAAATTGGACTAGCGGGGGGGCCTGAGACCCAGTACTTC. It encodes CASSSKIGLAGGPETQYF.

This clonotype was seen ten or more times. The chain employs TRBV29-1 and TRBJ2-1; D tentatively reads TRBD1 or TRBD2 (5 bases each). The CDR3 covers 10 residues. The V end was cut by 7 bases, the J end by 7 bases, with 8 bases between. CDR1 is SQVTM and CDR2 is ANQGSEA in the germline V gene. CDR3 in amino acids: CSAGGNEQFF. DNA for the CDR3: TGCAGCGCTGGGGGTAATGAGCAGTTCTTC.

This clonotype appeared many times. The chain joins TRBV12-3 or TRBV12-4 to TRBJ1-1; D ambiguous. The CDR3 is made up of 15 amino acids. Trimming stripped 4 bases from V and 1 base from J, with 13 bases between. The CDR3 sequence: CASSSGPSRNTEAFF. The CDR3 DNA is TGTGCCAGCAGTTCGGGTCCTTCGAGGAACACTGAAGCTTTCTTT.

The chain joins TRBV6-5 to TRBJ1-6, with 7 bases aligning to TRBD1. The CDR3 loop spans 13 amino acids. The V gene's germline CDR1 is MNHEY and CDR2 SVGAGI. V lost 5 bases, J lost 8 bases, and 3 bases stayed unmatched. CDR3 DNA: TGTGCCAGCAGTCGACAGGGCGATTCACCCCTCCACTTT. Its translation: CASSRQGDSPLHF.

The chain carries TRBV7-6 and TRBJ1-1; D is unresolved. V was shortened by 5 bases and J by 3 bases, with 16 bases between the two germline ends. This CDR3 has 15 amino acids. Germline lookup yields CDR1 SGHVS and CDR2 FNYEAQ. The CDR3 loop is CASSRVSTGYTEAFF. CDR3 coding DNA: TGTGCCAGCAGCCGGGTCAGTACGGGGTACACTGAAGCTTTCTTT.

This clonotype was picked up a small number of times. The chain joins TRBV7-9 to TRBJ2-1; possible D gene TRBD1, 5 bases. Germline assignment: CDR1 SEHNR and CDR2 FQNEAQ (reference sequence). This CDR3 contains 14 residues. With 2 bases removed from V and 10 bases from J, the gap between germline ends came to 15 bases. CDR3 coding DNA: TGTGCCAGCAGCTTATCGGGCCAGGGCTGGGAGCAGTTCTTC. Its protein product is CASSLSGQGWEQFF.

The rearrangement uses TRBV11-2 and TRBJ1-1; no clear D. Germline loops: CDR1 SGHAT, CDR2 FQNNGV. There are 14 residues in the CDR3. Between the trimmed V and J ends, which lost 5 bases and 5 bases, there was a span of 15 bases. The CDR3 DNA follows: TGTGCCAGCAGCCCCGGTCTACAAGGGACTGAAGCTTTCTTT. It is translated as CASSPGLQGTEAFF.

This clonotype was picked up many times. This chain uses TRBV6-5 with TRBJ2-5, with a weak D call TRBD2 (6 bases). V lost 2 bases to trimming and J lost 3 bases, with 13 bases between them. Germline assignment: CDR1 MNHEY and CDR2 SVGAGI. The CDR3 sequence is 15 residues long. CDR3 loop: CASSYTIAAKETQYF. The CDR3 DNA reads as TGTGCCAGCAGTTACACGATAGCGGCAAAAGAGACCCAGTACTTC.

This clonotype showed up just a few times. This rearrangement joins TRBV20-1 to TRBJ1-1; tentative D call: TRBD1 (5 bases). Germline assignment: CDR1 DFQATT and CDR2 SNEGSKA (reference sequence). V was clipped by 0 bases and J by 4 bases, with 18 bases between them. This CDR3 is built from 16 residues. The CDR3 here is CSARDGGAGSGTEAFF. The CDR3 DNA reads TGCAGTGCTAGAGATGGAGGGGCAGGGTCCGGCACTGAAGCTTTCTTT.

This chain uses TRBV6-2 or TRBV6-3 with TRBJ2-5; 8 positions agree with TRBD2. The CDR3 is 15 residues long. Unmatched junction bases numbered 10, after V lost 8 bases and J lost 2 bases. Germline V gene lookup returns CDR1 MNHEY and CDR2 SVGEGT. CDR3 sequence reads: CASGWTSRQQETQYF. The CDR3, as DNA: TGTGCCAGCGGTTGGACTAGCAGACAACAAGAGACCCAGTACTTC.

The sample holds a few counts of this clonotype. The chain combines TRBV10-3 with TRBJ1-1; D might be TRBD1 (5 bases). CDR1 and CDR2 from the germline V gene are ENHRY and SYGVKD. Trimming shortened V by 10 bases and J by 4 bases, and 13 bases separated the two germline ends. The CDR3 spans 12 residues. The CDR3 DNA reads as TGTGCCACGGGCGGGGGTGGCACTGAAGCTTTCTTT. It yields the protein CATGGGGTEAFF.

The V call is TRBV7-2, the J call TRBJ2-1; D is undetermined. Germline V gene data show CDR1 as SGHTA and CDR2 as FQGNSA. This CDR3 has 13 amino acids. The V and J ends lost 3 bases and 7 bases respectively, with 10 bases between them. The CDR3 region is CASSFRTPNEQFF. As DNA, the CDR3 is TGTGCCAGCAGCTTTAGAACTCCGAATGAGCAGTTCTTC. The variable domain in full, with the rest retrieved from reference TRBV7-2 and TRBJ2-1, is GAGVSQSPSNKVTEKGKDVELRCDPISGHTALYWYRQSLGQGLEFLIYFQGNSAPDKSGLPSDRFSAERTGGSVSTLTIQRTQQEDSAVYLCASSFRTPNEQFFGPGTRLTVL.

The CDR3 here is CASNPGGGSFGYTF. As DNA, the CDR3 is TGTGCCAGCAACCCAGGGGGCGGGTCGTTCGGCTACACCTTC. The genes are TRBV9 and TRBJ1-2; 8 bases agree with TRBD1. J gave up 8 bases and V 6 bases, and 12 bases lay outside the gene matches. The CDR3 has 14 residues. Germline V gene lookup returns CDR1 SGDLS and CDR2 YYNGEE.

The genes are TRBV27 and TRBJ2-3, with D maybe TRBD2 (5 bases). The germline V gene encodes CDR1 MNHEY and CDR2 SMNVEV (reference sequence). V lost 6 bases and J lost 2, with 12 bases in between. The CDR3 sequence is 14 residues long. The CDR3 nucleotides are TGTGCCAGCAGGGGCGGGTGGGCCACAGATACGCAGTATTTT. It translates to CASRGGWATDTQYF.

This chain links TRBV7-9 with TRBJ2-1; D gene uncertain. Germline CDR1 SEHNR, CDR2 FQNEAQ (reference sequence). Trimming removed 2 bases from V and 5 bases from J, with 7 bases in between. The length of the CDR3 is 13 residues. Written as DNA, the CDR3 is TGTGCCAGCAGCTTAAAACGGAACAATGAGCAGTTCTTC. It codes for CASSLKRNNEQFF.

This clonotype has only a few counts. The CDR3: CSAGPGQGEYSPLHF. CDR3 coding DNA: TGCAGTGCTGGTCCGGGACAGGGTGAATACTCACCCCTCCACTTT. The rearrangement links TRBV20-1 to TRBJ1-6, with 9 bases aligning to TRBD1. The J segment lost 10 bases and the V segment lost 5 bases, leaving 12 bases of the junction unmatched. The V gene's germline CDR1 is DFQATT and CDR2 SNEGSKA (reference sequence). This CDR3 comprises 15 residues.

V and J are TRBV5-5 and TRBJ1-2; possible D gene TRBD1, 5 bases. The CDR3 length is 15 residues. Trimming cost V 5 bases and J 3 bases, with 17 bases left between them. Looked up from germline, CDR1 is SGHKS and CDR2 is YYEKEE (reference sequence). CDR3 sequence (DNA): TGTGCCAGCAGACCCTGGGACGGAGTGGACTATGGCTACACCTTC. It translates to CASRPWDGVDYGYTF.

This clonotype was seen more than once but under ten times. V usage is TRBV7-2 and J usage is TRBJ2-2, with 7 nucleotides matching TRBD2. V trimming: 9 bases; J trimming: 6 bases; junction bases outside the gene matches: 7. The length of the CDR3 is 13 residues. Germline loops: CDR1 SGHTA, CDR2 FQGNSA. The CDR3 DNA reads TGTGCCAGGGGAGGGGCCGTGGCCGGGGAGCTGTTTTTT. Amino acids: CARGGAVAGELFF.

This chain uses TRBV4-3 with TRBJ1-2; 9 bases fit TRBD1. The junction had 4 bases not matched to a gene; V was cut back by 4 bases and J by 4 bases. Germline V lookup: CDR1 LGHNA, CDR2 YSLEER. The CDR3 is made up of 14 amino acids. The CDR3 DNA is TGCGCCAGCAGCCCGCGACAGGGGGTCTATGGCTACACCTTC. It is translated as CASSPRQGVYGYTF.

The sample holds a few counts of this clonotype. The V call is TRBV7-6, the J call TRBJ2-1, with TRBD2 as a possible D gene (7 bases). CDR3 length: 17 amino acids. Germline V gene data show CDR1 as SGHVS and CDR2 as FNYEAQ. Between the trimmed V and J ends, which lost 1 base and 2 bases, there was a span of 15 bases. The DNA of the CDR3 is TGTGCCAGCAGCTTAGGGGGGGGCCTGTCCGCCTACAATGAGCAGTTCTTC. It encodes CASSLGGGLSAYNEQFF. Complete variable domain (other parts from reference TRBV7-6 and TRBJ2-1): GAGVSQSPRYKVTKRGQDVALRCDPISGHVSLYWYRQALGQGPEFLTYFNYEAQQDKSGLPNDRFSAERPEGSISTLTIQRTEQRDSAMYRCASSLGGGLSAYNEQFFGPGTRLTVL.

This chain links TRBV7-9 with TRBJ2-2; 7 positions agree with TRBD1. The germline V gene encodes CDR1 SEHNR and CDR2 FQNEAQ (reference sequence). V lost 1 base to trimming and J lost 14 bases; unmatched junction nucleotides: 7. This CDR3 spans 13 amino acids. The DNA of the CDR3 is TGTGCCAGCAGCTTAGGGGGGACAGTAACCCTGTTTTTT. Protein: CASSLGGTVTLFF.

The J gene is TRBJ2-5, the V gene TRBV7-9, with D perhaps matching TRBD1 or TRBD2 (6 bases each). Between the trimmed V and J ends, which lost 7 bases and 5 bases, there was a span of 14 bases. The CDR3 has 13 amino acids. CDR1 and CDR2 (germline): SEHNR, FQNEAQ (reference sequence). CDR3 sequence reads: CASISGAGETQYF. The CDR3 DNA sequence: TGTGCCAGCATCTCGGGGGCGGGGGAGACCCAGTACTTC. Full variable domain (outside the CDR3, taken from reference TRBV7-9 and TRBJ2-5): DTGVSQNPRHKITKRGQNVTFRCDPISEHNRLYWYRQTLGQGPEFLTYFQNEAQLEKSRLLSDRFSAERPKGSFSTLEIQRTEQGDSAMYLCASISGAGETQYFGPGTRLLVL.